The clone carrying this TCR beta chain was seen at least ten times. This entry is derived from a study of T cells after yellow fever vaccination. Overall study findings and caveats: There was a small share of clonotypes that showed up in both the CD4 and CD8 compartments.

V was pared by 5 bases and J by 7 bases, with 3 bases of the junction left unmatched. CDR1 and CDR2 from the germline V gene are DFQATT and SNEGSKA (reference sequence). This CDR3 is 13 amino acids long. TCRdb re-derived calls from the 5' RACE reads in MiXCR, one entry per CDR3 protein. This table holds tens of thousands of distinct CDR3 sequences, less than 3.5% found once. The TCR sequence derives from a man in his late teens or twenties who received the YFV17D yellow fever vaccine. V is TRBV20-1 and J is TRBJ1-6; 9 bases map to TRBD1. The specimen comprised PBMCs, either bulk or a sorted T-cell subset (CD4+, CD8+, memory, or dextramer-sorted; not recorded which), sampled approximately 40 days after the first yellow fever vaccination. CDR3 residues: CSAPTGGNSPLHF. For the CDR3, the DNA is TGCAGTGCTCCGACAGGGGGAAATTCACCCCTCCACTTT.